These T cell receptor beta chains were read from a single sample in a study of blood T cells in healthy people across ages. TCRdb reprocessed the 5' RACE reads with MiXCR, giving one entry per CDR3 protein. The sample contains fewer than 900,000 distinct CDR3 sequences, 49% of which appear only once. Input material: blood. The source is a woman aged 55-69 years in good health. Both conserved end residues are part of each CDR3. The D gene is left open where the match is weak. Size tells how often a clone was seen (once, few, many) or the class of an expanded clone, and some rows leave it out.

>few|NA|TRBJ2-1|TRBV18
TGTGCCAGCTCACCACCCACCTCTAAAAATGAGCAGTTCTTC
CASSPPTSKNEQFF
>NA|NA|TRBJ2-5|TRBV20-1
TGCAGTGCTAGAGATTCAGGGTCTATTGAGACCCAGTACTTC
CSARDSGSIETQYF
>NA|TRBD2|TRBJ2-1|TRBV6-5
TGTGCCAGCAGTTACTCGGCACTAGCGGAAAATGAGCAGTTCTTC
CASSYSALAENEQFF
>NA|TRBD1|TRBJ2-3|TRBV20-1
TGCAGTGCTAACGACAGGGGGTCGGGAGATACGCAGTATTTT
CSANDRGSGDTQYF
>NA|TRBD2|TRBJ2-7|TRBV7-2
TGTGCCAGCAGCTTAAAGCAGCTTATTAGCGGGCTCCACTACGAGCAGTACTTC
CASSLKQLISGLHYEQYF
>few|NA|TRBJ2-7|TRBV11-2
TGTGCCAGCAGCTTAGAGGGAGAGAGGGGGAAGTACTTC
CASSLEGERGKYF
>once|NA|TRBJ1-1|TRBV24-1
TGTGCCACCAGTGGTGCACCCCATAAGAACACTGAAGCTTTCTTT
CATSGAPHKNTEAFF
>NA|NA|TRBJ2-7|TRBV30
TGTGCCTGGAGTCCCAGAACCTACGAGCAGTACTTC
CAWSPRTYEQYF
>few|TRBD2|TRBJ2-1|TRBV20-1
TGCAGTGCTCCGAGACTAGCGGGAGGTATGCAGTTCTTC
CSAPRLAGGMQFF
>few|NA|TRBJ2-1|TRBV5-1
TGCGCCAGCAGCCCTGAAGGGTACTCCTACAATGAGCAGTTCTTC
CASSPEGYSYNEQFF
>NA|NA|TRBJ2-1|TRBV10-3
TGTGTCATCAGTGAGCAAGACGAGCAGTTCTTC
CVISEQDEQFF
>few|NA|TRBJ2-1|TRBV20-1
TGCAGTGCTAGACAGGGCTACCTCAATGAGCAGTTCTTC
CSARQGYLNEQFF
>NA|NA|TRBJ1-2|TRBV30
TGTGCCGGGAGTACTGGGAACTATGGCTACACCTTC
CAGSTGNYGYTF
>NA|NA|TRBJ2-7|TRBV27
TGTGCCAGCAGTCCATCCGGACAGACGCAGTACTTC
CASSPSGQTQYF
>NA|TRBD1|TRBJ2-7|TRBV6-2/TRBV6-3
TGTGCCGGACAGGCTACACGAAACCTCTACGAGCAGTACTTC
CAGQATRNLYEQYF
>NA|TRBD2|TRBJ2-3|TRBV5-5
TGTGCCAGCAGCTCCATTAGCGGGAAGGTTGATACGCAGTATTTT
CASSSISGKVDTQYF
>few|NA|TRBJ2-7|TRBV20-1
TGCAGTGGCACAGGGAGGAAGTCCTACGAGCAGTACTTC
CSGTGRKSYEQYF
>few|NA|TRBJ1-1|TRBV29-1
TGCAGCGTTGTTAGAGCGAACACTGAAGCTTTCTTT
CSVVRANTEAFF
>few|NA|TRBJ2-3|TRBV20-1
TGCAGTGCTACGGGACAAGGGCAGGTAGATACGCAGTATTTT
CSATGQGQVDTQYF
>few|TRBD1|TRBJ2-5|TRBV12-3/TRBV12-4
TGTGCCAGCAGTTTTGCCAGGGGGCAAGAGACCCAGTACTTC
CASSFARGQETQYF
>NA|TRBD2|TRBJ2-1|TRBV9
TGTGCCAGCAGCGTAGGGCTTACGGGAGGGCTCAATGAGCAGTTCTTC
CASSVGLTGGLNEQFF
>NA|NA|TRBJ2-1|TRBV3-1
TGTGCCAGCAGCCAAGCACACCAGGGCTACAATGAGCAGTTCTTC
CASSQAHQGYNEQFF
>NA|TRBD1|TRBJ1-4|TRBV5-1
TGCGCCAGCAGCCAGCGACCAACAGGGGGTAGCGAAAAACTGTTTTTT
CASSQRPTGGSEKLFF
>NA|TRBD1|TRBJ2-4|TRBV25-1
TGTGCCAGCAGTGGATTCGGGACAGCCGAAAACATTCAGTACTTC
CASSGFGTAENIQYF
>many|NA|TRBJ2-5|TRBV29-1
TGCAGCGTTGTATTCGACCTGGGGGAGACCCAGTACTTC
CSVVFDLGETQYF
>few|NA|TRBJ1-1|TRBV7-8
TGTGCCAGCAGCACATTCACAGGGCAAGCTTTCTTT
CASSTFTGQAFF
>NA|TRBD2|TRBJ2-2|TRBV27
TGTGCCAGCAGTTTACAAGCGGGAGGGCGAGGCGGGGAGCTGTTTTTT
CASSLQAGGRGGELFF
>few|NA|TRBJ2-5|TRBV6-6
TGTGCCAGCAGCTCGGACAGTGGGGTACAAGAGACCCAGTACTTC
CASSSDSGVQETQYF
>NA|TRBD1|TRBJ2-1|TRBV7-3
TGTGCCAGCAGCATGGGACAGGGGACAGGAGCCTACAATGAGCAGTTCTTC
CASSMGQGTGAYNEQFF
>NA|NA|TRBJ1-2|TRBV29-1
NA
CSVDALLNYGCTF
>many|NA|TRBJ1-5|TRBV15
TGTGCCACCGGGACACTTAATCAGCCCCAGCATTTT
CATGTLNQPQHF
>NA|NA|TRBJ2-1|TRBV28
TGTGCCAGCAGTTTCGGTCTAAACTCCTACAATGAGCAGTTCTTC
CASSFGLNSYNEQFF
>few|NA|TRBJ2-1|TRBV27
TGTGCCAGCAGTTTACTCGGGGGCAGGGGGCAGTTCTTC
CASSLLGGRGQFF
>NA|NA|TRBJ2-1|TRBV7-3
TGTGCCAGCAGCTTTGGAGGCGGGGCCTCCTACAATGAGCAGTTCTTC
CASSFGGGASYNEQFF
>NA|TRBD1|TRBJ2-5|TRBV20-1
TGCAGTGCTAGAGCCCCAGGGGGCAGGGGGATCCAAGAGACCCAGTACTTC
CSARAPGGRGIQETQYF
>NA|TRBD1|TRBJ2-1|TRBV7-2
TGTGCCAGCAGCCATACCGGGACAGGGGGTTACAATGAGCAGTTCTTC
CASSHTGTGGYNEQFF
>few|NA|TRBJ2-7|TRBV6-6
TGTGCCAGCAGTTACGGGTCTGGGCAGTACTTC
CASSYGSGQYF
>many|TRBD2|TRBJ2-7|TRBV29-1
TGCAGCGGCCAATACGGGACTAGCGGGAGGTACGAGCAGTACTTC
CSGQYGTSGRYEQYF
>NA|TRBD1|TRBJ2-7|TRBV29-1
TGCAGCGTTGCAGGGGGCTCCTACGAGCAGTACTTC
CSVAGGSYEQYF
>once|NA|TRBJ2-2|TRBV27
TGTGCCAGCACCTTTGACCGGGGGCACACCGGGGAGCTGTTTTTT
CASTFDRGHTGELFF
>NA|TRBD2|TRBJ2-1|TRBV15
TGTGCCACCAGCAGAGATAGAGGACTAGCTCCGTTCTTC
CATSRDRGLAPFF
>NA|TRBD1|TRBJ2-3|TRBV20-1
TGCAGTGAAATTCCGGGACAGAACACAGATACGCAGTATTTT
CSEIPGQNTDTQYF
>NA|TRBD1|TRBJ1-4|TRBV5-6
TGTGCCAGCAGCTTGTTCCCCGGGACAGGGGGGGAAAAACTGTTTTTT
CASSLFPGTGGEKLFF
>NA|TRBD1|TRBJ2-7|TRBV15
TGTGCCACCAGCAGAGACCCGGGACAGGGAAGCGAGCAGTACTTC
CATSRDPGQGSEQYF
>once|TRBD2|TRBJ2-5|TRBV12-3/TRBV12-4
TGTGCCAGCACCGGGACTAGCGGGGGTCAAGAGACCCAGTACTTC
CASTGTSGGQETQYF
>once|TRBD1|TRBJ1-2|TRBV28
TGTGCCAGCAGTTTATGGCCCGGGACAGGGGAAGGCTACACCTTC
CASSLWPGTGEGYTF
>NA|TRBD1|TRBJ2-5|TRBV20-1
TGCAGTGCTACCATCAGACAGGGCGAGACCCAGTACTTC
CSATIRQGETQYF
>NA|NA|TRBJ1-6|TRBV6-2/TRBV6-3
TGTGCCAGCAGTGCTTTCGAAGGGGAGAATTCACCCCTCCACTTT
CASSAFEGENSPLHF
>NA|NA|TRBJ2-3|TRBV24-1
TGTGCCACCAGTGATAACCGCACCCCGGGTACAGATACGCAGTATTTT
CATSDNRTPGTDTQYF
>few|TRBD2|TRBJ2-7|TRBV20-1
TGCAGTGCTAGAGATAGACTAGCGGGAGTCTACGAGCAGTACTTC
CSARDRLAGVYEQYF
>NA|NA|TRBJ2-1|TRBV5-1
TGCGCCAGCAGCTTGGCGAGTAAGGGACCACCCTTTTACAATGAGCAGTTCTTC
CASSLASKGPPFYNEQFF
>NA|NA|TRBJ2-5|TRBV9
TGTGCCAGCAGCACCAGTACAGGGTTCAATGAGCAGTACTTC
CASSTSTGFNEQYF
>NA|NA|TRBJ2-6|TRBV28
TGTGCCAGCAGTTTCGTGGCCAACGTCCTGACTTTC
CASSFVANVLTF